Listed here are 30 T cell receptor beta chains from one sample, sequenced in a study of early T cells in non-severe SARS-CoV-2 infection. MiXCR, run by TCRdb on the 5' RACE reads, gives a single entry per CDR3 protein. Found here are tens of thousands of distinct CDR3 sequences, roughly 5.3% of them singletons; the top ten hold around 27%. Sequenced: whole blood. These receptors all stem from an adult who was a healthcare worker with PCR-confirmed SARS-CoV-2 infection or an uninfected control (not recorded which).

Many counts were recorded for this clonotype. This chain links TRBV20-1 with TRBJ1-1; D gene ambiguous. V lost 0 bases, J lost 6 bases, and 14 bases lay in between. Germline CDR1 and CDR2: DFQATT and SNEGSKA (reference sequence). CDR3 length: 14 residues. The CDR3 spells CSARDRGDFAEAFF. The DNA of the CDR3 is TGCAGTGCTAGAGATCGCGGTGACTTCGCTGAAGCTTTCTTT.

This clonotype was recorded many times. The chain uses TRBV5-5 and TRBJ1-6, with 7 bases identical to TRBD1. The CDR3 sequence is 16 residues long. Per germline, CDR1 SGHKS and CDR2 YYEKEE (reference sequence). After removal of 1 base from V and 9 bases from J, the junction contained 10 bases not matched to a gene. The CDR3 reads CASSLRPQGGVSPLHF. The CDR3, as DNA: TGTGCCAGCAGCTTGCGGCCCCAGGGGGGGGTTTCACCCCTCCACTTT.

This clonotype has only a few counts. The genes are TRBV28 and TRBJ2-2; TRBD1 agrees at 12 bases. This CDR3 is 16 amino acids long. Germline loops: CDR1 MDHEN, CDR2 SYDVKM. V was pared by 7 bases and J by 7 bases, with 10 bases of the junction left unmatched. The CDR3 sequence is CASTPGGTGGIGELFF. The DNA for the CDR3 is TGTGCCAGCACCCCAGGGGGGACAGGGGGCATCGGGGAGCTGTTTTTT.

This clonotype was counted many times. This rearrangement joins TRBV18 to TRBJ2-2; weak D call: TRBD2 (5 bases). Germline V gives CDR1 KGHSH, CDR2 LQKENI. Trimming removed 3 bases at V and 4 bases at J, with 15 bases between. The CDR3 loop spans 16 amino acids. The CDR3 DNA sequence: TGTGCCAGCTCACCGTCAGCCTATGGGAGCACCGGGGAGCTGTTTTTT. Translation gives CASSPSAYGSTGELFF.

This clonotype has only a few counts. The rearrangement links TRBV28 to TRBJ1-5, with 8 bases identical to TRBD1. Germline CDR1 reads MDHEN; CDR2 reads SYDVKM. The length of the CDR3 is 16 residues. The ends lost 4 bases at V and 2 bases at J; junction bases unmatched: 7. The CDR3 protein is CASSSYGQGGNQPQHF. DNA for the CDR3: TGTGCCAGCAGTTCCTATGGACAGGGTGGCAATCAGCCCCAGCATTTT.

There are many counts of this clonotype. The CDR3 nucleotides read TGTGCCAGCAGCCCGGGGGGAGGGAAGACTGAAGCTTTCTTT. Residues: CASSPGGGKTEAFF. V is TRBV21-1 and J is TRBJ1-1. TRBV21-1 represents a pseudogene. The CDR3 covers 14 residues.

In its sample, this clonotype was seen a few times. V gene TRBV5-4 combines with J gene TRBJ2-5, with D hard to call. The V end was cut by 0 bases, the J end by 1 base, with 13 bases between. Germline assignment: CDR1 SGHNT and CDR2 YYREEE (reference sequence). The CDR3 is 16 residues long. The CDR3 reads CASSLDLGNGQETQYF. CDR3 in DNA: TGTGCCAGCAGCTTGGACCTAGGAAACGGCCAAGAGACCCAGTACTTC.

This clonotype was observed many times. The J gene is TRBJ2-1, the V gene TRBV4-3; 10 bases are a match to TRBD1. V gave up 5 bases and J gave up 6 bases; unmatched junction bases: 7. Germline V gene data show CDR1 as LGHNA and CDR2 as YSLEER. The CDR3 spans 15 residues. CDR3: CASSSGTGAVNEQFF. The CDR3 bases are TGCGCCAGCAGCTCCGGGACAGGGGCTGTCAATGAGCAGTTCTTC.

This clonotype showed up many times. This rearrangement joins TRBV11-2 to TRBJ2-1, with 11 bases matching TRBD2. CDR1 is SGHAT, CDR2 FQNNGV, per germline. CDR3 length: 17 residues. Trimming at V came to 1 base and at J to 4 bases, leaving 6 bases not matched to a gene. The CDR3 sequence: CASSLAPGTSGYNEQFF. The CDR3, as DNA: TGTGCCAGCAGCTTAGCCCCCGGGACTAGCGGTTACAATGAGCAGTTCTTC.

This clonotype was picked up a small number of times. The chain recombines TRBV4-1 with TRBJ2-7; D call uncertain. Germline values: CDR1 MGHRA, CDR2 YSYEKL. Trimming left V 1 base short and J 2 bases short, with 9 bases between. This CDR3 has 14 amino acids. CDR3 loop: CASSQGTAPYEQYF. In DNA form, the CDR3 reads TGCGCCAGCAGCCAAGGGACGGCCCCCTACGAGCAGTACTTC.

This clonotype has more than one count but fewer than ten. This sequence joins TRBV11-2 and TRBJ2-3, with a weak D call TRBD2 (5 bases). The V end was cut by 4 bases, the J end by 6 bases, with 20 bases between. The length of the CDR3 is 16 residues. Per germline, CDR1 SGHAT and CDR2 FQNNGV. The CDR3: CASSSTARLAHDTQYF. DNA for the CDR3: TGTGCCAGCAGCTCAACCGCCCGGCTAGCCCACGATACGCAGTATTTT.

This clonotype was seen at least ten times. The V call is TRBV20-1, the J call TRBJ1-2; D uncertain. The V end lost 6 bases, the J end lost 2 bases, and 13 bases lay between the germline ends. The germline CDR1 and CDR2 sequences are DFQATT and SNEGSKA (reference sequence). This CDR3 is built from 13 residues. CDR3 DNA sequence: TGCAGTGCCCAACGGGCCCCCAACTATGGCTACACCTTC. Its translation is CSAQRAPNYGYTF.

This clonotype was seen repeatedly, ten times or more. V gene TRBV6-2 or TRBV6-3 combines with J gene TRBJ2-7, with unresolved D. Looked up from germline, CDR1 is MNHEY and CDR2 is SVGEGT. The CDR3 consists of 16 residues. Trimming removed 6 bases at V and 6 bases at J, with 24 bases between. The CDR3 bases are TGTGCCAGCAGGACCACACTGTTGGGATCTCATGGCGAGCAGTACTTC. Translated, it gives CASRTTLLGSHGEQYF.

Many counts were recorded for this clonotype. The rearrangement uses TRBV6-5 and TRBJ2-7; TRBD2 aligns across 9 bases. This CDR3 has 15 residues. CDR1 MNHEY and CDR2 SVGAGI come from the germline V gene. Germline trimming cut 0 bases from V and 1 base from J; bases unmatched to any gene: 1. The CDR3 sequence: CASSYSLAGSYEQYF. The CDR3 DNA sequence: TGTGCCAGCAGTTACTCACTAGCGGGTTCCTACGAGCAGTACTTC.

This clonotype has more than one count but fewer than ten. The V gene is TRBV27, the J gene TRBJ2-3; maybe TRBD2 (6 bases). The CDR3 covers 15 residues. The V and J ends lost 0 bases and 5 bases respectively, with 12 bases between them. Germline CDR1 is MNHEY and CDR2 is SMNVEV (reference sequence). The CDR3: CASSLSRGYKDTQYF. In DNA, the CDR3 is TGTGCCAGCAGTTTATCCCGGGGGTATAAAGATACGCAGTATTTT.

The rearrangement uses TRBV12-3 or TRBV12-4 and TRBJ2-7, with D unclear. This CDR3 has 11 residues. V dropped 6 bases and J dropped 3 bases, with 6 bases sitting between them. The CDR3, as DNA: TGTGCCAGCAGCAAGAACTACGAGCAGTACTTC. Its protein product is CASSKNYEQYF.

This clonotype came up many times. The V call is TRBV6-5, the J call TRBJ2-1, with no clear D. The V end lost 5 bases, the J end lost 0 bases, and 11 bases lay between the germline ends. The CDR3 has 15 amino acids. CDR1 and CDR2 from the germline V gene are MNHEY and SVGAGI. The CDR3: CASSTRKSSYNEQFF. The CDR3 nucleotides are TGTGCCAGCAGTACCCGTAAGAGCTCCTACAATGAGCAGTTCTTC.

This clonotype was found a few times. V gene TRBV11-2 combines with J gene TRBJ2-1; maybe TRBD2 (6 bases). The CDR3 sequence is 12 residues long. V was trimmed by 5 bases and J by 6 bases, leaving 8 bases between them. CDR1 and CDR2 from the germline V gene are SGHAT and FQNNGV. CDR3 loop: CASSQGLNEQFF. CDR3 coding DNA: TGTGCCAGCAGCCAGGGACTCAATGAGCAGTTCTTC.

CDR3 DNA: TGTGCCAGCAGCCAAGATGAGCTAAAAGAGACCCAGTACTTC. Translating it yields CASSQDELKETQYF. The rearrangement joins TRBV3-1 to TRBJ2-5; D gene unclear. CDR1 is LGHDT and CDR2 is YNNKEL in the germline V gene (reference sequence). Trimming removed 0 bases at V and 3 bases at J, with 8 bases between. The CDR3 sequence is 14 residues long.

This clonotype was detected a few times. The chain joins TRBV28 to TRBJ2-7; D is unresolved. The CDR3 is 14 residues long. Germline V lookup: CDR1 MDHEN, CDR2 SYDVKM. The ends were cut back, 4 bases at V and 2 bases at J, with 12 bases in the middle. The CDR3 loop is CASSSTDRPYEQYF. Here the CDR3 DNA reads TGTGCCAGCAGTTCCACCGACCGGCCCTACGAGCAGTACTTC.

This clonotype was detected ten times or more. CDR3 DNA: TGTGCCAGCAGCTTAGAGGGGCATCAGCCCCAGCATTTT. Encoded protein: CASSLEGHQPQHF. This rearrangement joins TRBV7-9 to TRBJ1-5, with a possible D match to TRBD1 (5 bases). Germline-derived CDR1 and CDR2 are SEHNR and FQNEAQ (reference sequence). The V end was cut by 1 base, the J end by 5 bases, with 6 bases between. The CDR3 runs to 13 residues.

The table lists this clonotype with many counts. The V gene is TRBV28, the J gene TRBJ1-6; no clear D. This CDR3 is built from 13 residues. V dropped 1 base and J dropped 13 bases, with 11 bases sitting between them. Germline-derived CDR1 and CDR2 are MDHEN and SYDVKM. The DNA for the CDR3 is TGTGCCAGCAGTTTATCTCTGAATCGGCCCCTCCACTTT. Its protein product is CASSLSLNRPLHF.

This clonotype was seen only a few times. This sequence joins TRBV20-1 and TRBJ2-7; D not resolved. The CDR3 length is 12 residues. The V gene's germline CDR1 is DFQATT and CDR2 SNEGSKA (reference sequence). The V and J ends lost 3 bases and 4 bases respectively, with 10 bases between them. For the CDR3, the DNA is TGCAGTGCTAGTTACGACGATTACGAGCAGTACTTC. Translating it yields CSASYDDYEQYF.

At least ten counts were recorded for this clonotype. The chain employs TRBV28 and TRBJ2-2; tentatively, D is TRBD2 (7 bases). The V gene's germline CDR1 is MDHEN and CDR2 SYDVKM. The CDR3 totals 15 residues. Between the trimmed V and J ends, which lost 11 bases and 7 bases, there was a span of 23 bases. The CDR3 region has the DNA TGTGCCGTCGGAAAGGGGGGAGGGCCCGGCGGGGAGCTGTTTTTT. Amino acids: CAVGKGGGPGGELFF.

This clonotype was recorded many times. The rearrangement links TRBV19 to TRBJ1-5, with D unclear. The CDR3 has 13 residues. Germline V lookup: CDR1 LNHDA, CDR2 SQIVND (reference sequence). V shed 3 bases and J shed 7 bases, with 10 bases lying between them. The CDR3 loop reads CASSISGLQPQHF. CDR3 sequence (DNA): TGTGCCAGTAGTATTAGCGGGCTCCAGCCCCAGCATTTT.

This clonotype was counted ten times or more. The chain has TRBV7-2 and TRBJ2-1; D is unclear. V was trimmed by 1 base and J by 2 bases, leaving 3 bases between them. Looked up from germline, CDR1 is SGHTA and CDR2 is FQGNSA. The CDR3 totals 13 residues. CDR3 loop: CASSLVPYNEQFF. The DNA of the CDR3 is TGTGCCAGCAGCTTAGTTCCCTACAATGAGCAGTTCTTC.

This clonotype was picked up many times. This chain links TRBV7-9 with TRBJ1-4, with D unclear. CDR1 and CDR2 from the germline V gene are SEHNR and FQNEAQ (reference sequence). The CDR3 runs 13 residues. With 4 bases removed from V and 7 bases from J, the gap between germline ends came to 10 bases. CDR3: CASSSGTTEKLFF. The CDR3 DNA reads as TGTGCCAGCAGCTCGGGAACCACTGAAAAACTGTTTTTT.

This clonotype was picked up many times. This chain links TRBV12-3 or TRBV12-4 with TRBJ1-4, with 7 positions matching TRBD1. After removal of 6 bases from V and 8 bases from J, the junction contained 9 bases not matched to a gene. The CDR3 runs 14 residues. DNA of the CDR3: TGTGCCAGCAGGAGAACAGGGGCCGGGGAAAAACTGTTTTTT. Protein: CASRRTGAGEKLFF.

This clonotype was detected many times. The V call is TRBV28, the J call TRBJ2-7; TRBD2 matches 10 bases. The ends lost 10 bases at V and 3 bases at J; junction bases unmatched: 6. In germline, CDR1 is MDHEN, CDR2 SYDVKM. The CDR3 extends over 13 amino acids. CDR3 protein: CATWTSGLYEQYF. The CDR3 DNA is TGTGCCACCTGGACTAGCGGTCTCTACGAGCAGTACTTC.

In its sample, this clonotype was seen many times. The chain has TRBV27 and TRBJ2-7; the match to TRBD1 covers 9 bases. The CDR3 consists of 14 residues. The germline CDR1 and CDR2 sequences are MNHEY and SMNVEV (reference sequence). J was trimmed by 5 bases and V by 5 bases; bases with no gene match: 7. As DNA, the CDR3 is TGTGCCAGCAGTAACACAGGGGGCATCCACGAGCAGTACTTC. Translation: CASSNTGGIHEQYF.